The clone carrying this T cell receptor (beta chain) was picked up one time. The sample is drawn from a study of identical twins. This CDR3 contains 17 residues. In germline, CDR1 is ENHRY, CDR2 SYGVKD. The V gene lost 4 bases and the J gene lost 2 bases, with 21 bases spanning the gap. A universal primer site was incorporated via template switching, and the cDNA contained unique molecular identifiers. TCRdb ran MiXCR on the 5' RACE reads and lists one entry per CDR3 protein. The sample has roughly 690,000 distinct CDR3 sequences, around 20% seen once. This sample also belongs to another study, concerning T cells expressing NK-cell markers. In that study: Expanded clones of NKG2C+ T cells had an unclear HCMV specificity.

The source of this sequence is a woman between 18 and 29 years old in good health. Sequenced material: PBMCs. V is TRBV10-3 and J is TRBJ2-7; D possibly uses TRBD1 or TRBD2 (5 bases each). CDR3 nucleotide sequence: TGTGCCATCAGTGGATCTAATCCCGGGACGCAAGCCTACGAGCAGTACTTC. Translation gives CAISGSNPGTQAYEQYF.